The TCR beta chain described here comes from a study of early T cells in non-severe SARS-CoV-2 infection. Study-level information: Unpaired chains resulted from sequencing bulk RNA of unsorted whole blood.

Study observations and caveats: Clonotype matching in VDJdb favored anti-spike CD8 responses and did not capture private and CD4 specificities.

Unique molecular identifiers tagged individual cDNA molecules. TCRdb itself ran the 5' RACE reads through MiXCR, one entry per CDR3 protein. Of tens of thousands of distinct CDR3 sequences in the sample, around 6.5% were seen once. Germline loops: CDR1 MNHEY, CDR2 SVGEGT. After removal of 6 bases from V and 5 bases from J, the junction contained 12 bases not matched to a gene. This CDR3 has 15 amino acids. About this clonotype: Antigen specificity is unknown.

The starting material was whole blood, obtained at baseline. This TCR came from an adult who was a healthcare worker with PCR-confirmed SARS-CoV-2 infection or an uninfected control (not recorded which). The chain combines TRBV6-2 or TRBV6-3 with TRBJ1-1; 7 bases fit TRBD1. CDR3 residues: CASSPNRGSMTEAFF. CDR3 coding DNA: TGTGCCAGCAGCCCAAACAGGGGTTCGATGACTGAAGCTTTCTTT.